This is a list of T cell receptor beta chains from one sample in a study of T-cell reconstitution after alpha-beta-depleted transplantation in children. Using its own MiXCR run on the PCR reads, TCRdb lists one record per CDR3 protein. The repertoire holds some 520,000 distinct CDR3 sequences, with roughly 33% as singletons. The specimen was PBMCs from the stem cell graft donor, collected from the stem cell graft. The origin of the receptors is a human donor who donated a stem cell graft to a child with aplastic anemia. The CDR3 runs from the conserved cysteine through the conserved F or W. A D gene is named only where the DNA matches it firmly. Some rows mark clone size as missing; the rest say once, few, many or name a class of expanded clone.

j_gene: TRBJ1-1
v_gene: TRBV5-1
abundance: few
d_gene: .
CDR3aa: CASSGDLNTEAFF
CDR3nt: TGCGCCAGCAGTGGAGATTTGAACACTGAAGCTTTCTTT

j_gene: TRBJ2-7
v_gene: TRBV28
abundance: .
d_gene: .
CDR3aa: CASSQGTAYEQYF
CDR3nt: TGTGCCAGCAGTCAGGGGACCGCTTACGAGCAGTACTTC

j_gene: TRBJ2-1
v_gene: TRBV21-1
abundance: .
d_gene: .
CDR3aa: CASSLLWGQLNF
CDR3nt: TGTGCCAGCAGCCTTCTTTGGGGACAGCTCAACTTC

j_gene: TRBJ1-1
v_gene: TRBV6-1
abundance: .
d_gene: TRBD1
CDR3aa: CASSPRTGGTTEAFF
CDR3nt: TGTGCCAGCAGTCCTAGGACAGGGGGAACCACTGAAGCTTTCTTT

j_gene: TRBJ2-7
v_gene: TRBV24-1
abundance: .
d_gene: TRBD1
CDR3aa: CATAGDSYEQYF
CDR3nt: TGTGCCACCGCAGGGGACAGCTACGAGCAGTACTTC

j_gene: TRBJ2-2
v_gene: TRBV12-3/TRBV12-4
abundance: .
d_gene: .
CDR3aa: CASSFVQTTGELFF
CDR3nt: TGTGCCAGCAGTTTCGTTCAGACCACCGGGGAGCTGTTTTTT

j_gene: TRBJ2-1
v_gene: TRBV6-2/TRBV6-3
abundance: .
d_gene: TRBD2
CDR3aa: CASSYSRGYDEQFF
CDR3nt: TGTGCCAGCAGTTACTCGCGGGGGTACGATGAGCAGTTCTTC

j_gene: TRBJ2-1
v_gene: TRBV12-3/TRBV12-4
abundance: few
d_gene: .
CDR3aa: CASGAWYEQFF
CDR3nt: TGTGCCAGCGGGGCTTGGTATGAGCAGTTCTTC

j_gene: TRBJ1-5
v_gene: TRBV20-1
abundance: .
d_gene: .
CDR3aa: CSARAVGLSNQPQHF
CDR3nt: TGCAGTGCTAGAGCCGTTGGTTTGAGCAATCAGCCCCAGCATTTT

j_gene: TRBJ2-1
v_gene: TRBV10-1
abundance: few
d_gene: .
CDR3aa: CASSERRDAPYNEQFF
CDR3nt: TGCGCCAGCAGTGAGAGAAGGGACGCCCCATACAATGAGCAGTTCTTC

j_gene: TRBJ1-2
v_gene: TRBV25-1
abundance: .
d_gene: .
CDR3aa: CASSESLAGLYGYTF
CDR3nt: TGTGCCAGCAGTGAATCTCTGGCAGGGCTCTATGGCTACACCTTC

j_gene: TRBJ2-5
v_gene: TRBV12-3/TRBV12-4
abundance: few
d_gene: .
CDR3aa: CASSFLGTRETQYF
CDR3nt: TGTGCCAGCAGTTTCCTGGGGACGCGGGAGACCCAGTACTTC

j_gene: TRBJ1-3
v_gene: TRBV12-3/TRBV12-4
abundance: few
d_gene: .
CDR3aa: CASSFDQGTGNTIYF
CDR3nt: TGTGCCAGCAGTTTCGACCAGGGGACTGGAAACACCATATATTTT

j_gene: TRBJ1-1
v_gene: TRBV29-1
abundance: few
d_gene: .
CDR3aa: CSGRDPQRGAFF
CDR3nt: TGCAGCGGAAGGGACCCACAAAGGGGGGCTTTCTTT

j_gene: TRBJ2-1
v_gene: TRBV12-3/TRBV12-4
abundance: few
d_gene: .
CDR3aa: CASSVGVYNEQFF
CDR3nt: TGTGCCAGCAGTGTCGGGGTCTACAATGAGCAGTTCTTC

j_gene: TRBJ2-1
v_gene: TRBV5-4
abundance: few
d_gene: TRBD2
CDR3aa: CASSAGLVGNEQFF
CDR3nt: TGTGCCAGCAGCGCAGGACTAGTGGGAAATGAGCAGTTCTTC

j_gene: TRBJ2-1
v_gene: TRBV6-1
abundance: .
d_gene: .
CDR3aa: CASSEQAGPYNEQFF
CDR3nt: TGTGCCAGCAGTGAACAAGCGGGCCCCTACAATGAGCAGTTCTTC

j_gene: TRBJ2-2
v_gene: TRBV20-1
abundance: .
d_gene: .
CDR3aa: CSAESRVTGELFF
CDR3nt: TGCAGTGCCGAAAGTAGGGTAACCGGGGAGCTGTTTTTT

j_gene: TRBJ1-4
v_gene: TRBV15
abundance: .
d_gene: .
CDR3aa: CATSRDQGTREKLFF
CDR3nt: TGTGCCACCAGCAGAGATCAGGGGACGAGGGAAAAACTGTTTTTT

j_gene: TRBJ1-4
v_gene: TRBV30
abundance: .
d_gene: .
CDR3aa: CAWSVPPGKLFF
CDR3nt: TGTGCCTGGAGTGTACCCCCCGGAAAACTGTTTTTT

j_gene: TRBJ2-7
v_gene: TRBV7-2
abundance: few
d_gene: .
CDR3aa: CASSYTGTSYEQYF
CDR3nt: TGTGCCAGCAGCTACACCGGGACCTCCTACGAGCAGTACTTC

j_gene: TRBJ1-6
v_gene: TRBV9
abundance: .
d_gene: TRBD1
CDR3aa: CASSVAGTGANSPLHF
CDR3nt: TGTGCCAGCAGCGTAGCCGGGACAGGGGCAAATTCACCCCTCCACTTT

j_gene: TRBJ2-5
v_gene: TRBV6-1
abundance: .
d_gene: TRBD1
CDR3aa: CASRRDRAPQETQYF
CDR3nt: TGTGCCAGCAGAAGGGACAGGGCCCCCCAAGAGACCCAGTACTTC

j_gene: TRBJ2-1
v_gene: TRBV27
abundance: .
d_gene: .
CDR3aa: CASSRVGVAGPGNEQFF
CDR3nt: TGTGCCAGCAGCCGAGTTGGGGTGGCGGGACCAGGTAATGAGCAGTTCTTC

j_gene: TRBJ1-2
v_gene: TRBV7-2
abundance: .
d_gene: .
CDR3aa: CASSLVGAYQGGGYTF
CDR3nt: TGTGCCAGCAGCTTAGTAGGGGCCTACCAGGGAGGAGGCTACACCTTC

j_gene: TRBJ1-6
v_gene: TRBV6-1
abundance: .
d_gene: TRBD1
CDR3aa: CAISSGQGNSPLHF
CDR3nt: TGTGCCATCAGCTCGGGACAGGGAAATTCACCCCTCCACTTT

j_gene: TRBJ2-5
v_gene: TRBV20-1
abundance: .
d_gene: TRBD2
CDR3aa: CSAREGLAGVWETQYF
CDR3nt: TGCAGTGCTAGAGAGGGGCTAGCGGGAGTTTGGGAGACCCAGTACTTC

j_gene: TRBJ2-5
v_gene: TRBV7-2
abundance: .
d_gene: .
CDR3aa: CASSLLGWETQYF
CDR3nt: TGTGCCAGCAGCTTACTGGGGTGGGAGACCCAGTACTTC

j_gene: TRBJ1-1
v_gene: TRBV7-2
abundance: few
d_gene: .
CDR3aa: CASSLARAVNTEAFF
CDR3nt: TGTGCCAGCAGCTTAGCGCGTGCAGTGAACACTGAAGCTTTCTTT

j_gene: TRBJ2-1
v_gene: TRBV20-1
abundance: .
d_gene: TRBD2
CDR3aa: CSARTSGYYNEQFF
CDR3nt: TGCAGTGCTCGGACTAGCGGATACTACAATGAGCAGTTCTTC

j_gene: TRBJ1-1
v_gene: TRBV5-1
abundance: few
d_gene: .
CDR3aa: CASSGGTPGTEAFF
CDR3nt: TGCGCCAGCAGCGGCGGGACCCCTGGGACTGAAGCTTTCTTT

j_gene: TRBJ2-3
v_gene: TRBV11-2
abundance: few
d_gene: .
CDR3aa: CASSFGQVSTDTQYF
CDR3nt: TGTGCCAGCAGCTTCGGACAAGTTAGCACAGATACGCAGTATTTT

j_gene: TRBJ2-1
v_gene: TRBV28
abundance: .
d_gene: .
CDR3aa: CASSLAYYEQFF
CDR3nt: TGTGCCAGCAGTCTAGCGTACTATGAGCAGTTCTTC

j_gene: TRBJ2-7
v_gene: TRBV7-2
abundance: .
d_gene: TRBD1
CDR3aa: CAVGGREEQYF
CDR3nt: TGTGCCGTAGGGGGCCGCGAGGAACAGTACTTC

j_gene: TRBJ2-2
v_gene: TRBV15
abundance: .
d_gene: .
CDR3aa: CATSTRIWAGAHNTGELFF
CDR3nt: TGTGCCACCAGCACTCGAATCTGGGCCGGGGCCCATAACACCGGGGAGCTGTTTTTT

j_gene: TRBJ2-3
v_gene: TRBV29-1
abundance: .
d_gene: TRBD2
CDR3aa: CSVRPSGSTDTQYF
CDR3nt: TGCAGCGTTCGACCTAGCGGGAGCACAGATACGCAGTATTTT

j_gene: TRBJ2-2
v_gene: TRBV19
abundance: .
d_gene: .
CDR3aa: CASSPRVAANTGELFF
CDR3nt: TGTGCCAGTAGTCCCCGTGTGGCCGCGAACACCGGGGAGCTGTTTTTT

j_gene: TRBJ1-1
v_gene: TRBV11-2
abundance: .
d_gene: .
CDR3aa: CASSFPGARNTEAFF
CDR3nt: TGTGCCAGCAGCTTCCCAGGGGCAAGGAACACTGAAGCTTTCTTT

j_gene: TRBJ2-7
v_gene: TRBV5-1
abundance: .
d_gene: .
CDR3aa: CASSLNLGASYEQYF
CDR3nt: TGCGCCAGCAGCTTGAACCTCGGAGCGTCCTACGAGCAGTACTTC

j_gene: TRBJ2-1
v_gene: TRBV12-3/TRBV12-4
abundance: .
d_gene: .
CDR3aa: CASSFMNEQFF
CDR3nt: TGTGCCAGCAGTTTCATGAATGAGCAGTTCTTC

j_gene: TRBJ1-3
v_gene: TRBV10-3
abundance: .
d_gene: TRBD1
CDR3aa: CAIRDDRESGNTIYF
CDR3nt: TGTGCCATCAGGGACGACAGGGAATCTGGAAACACCATATATTTT

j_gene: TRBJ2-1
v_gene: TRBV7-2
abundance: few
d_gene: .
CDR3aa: CASGRQSSSYNEQFF
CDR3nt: TGTGCCAGCGGCAGACAGTCAAGCTCCTACAATGAGCAGTTCTTC

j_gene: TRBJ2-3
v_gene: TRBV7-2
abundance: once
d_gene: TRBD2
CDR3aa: CASSLAAGVPDTQYF
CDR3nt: TGTGCCAGCAGCTTAGCAGCGGGAGTCCCAGATACGCAGTATTTT

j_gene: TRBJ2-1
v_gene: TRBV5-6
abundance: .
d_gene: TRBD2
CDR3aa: CASILLAGGTYNEQFF
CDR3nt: TGTGCCAGCATCCTTTTAGCGGGAGGAACCTACAATGAGCAGTTCTTC